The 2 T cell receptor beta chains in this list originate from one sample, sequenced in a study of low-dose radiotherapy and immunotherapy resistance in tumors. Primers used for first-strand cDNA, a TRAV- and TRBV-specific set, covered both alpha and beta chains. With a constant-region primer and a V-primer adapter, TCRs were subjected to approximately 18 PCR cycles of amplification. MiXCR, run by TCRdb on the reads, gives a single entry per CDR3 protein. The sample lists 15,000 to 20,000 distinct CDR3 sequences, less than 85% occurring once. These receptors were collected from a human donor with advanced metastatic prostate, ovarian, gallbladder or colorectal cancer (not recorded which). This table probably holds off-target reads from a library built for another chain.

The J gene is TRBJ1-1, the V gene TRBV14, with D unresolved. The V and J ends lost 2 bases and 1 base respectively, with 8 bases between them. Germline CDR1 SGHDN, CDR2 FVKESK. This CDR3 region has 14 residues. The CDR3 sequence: CASSQTWGNTEAFF. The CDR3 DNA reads TGTGCCAGCAGCCAAACTTGGGGGAACACTGAAGCTTTCTTT.

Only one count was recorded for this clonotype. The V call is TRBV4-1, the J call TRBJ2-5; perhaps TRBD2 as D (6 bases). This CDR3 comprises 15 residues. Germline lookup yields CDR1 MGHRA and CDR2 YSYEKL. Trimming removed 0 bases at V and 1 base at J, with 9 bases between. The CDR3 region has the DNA TGCGCCAGCAGCCAAGAAGGGACTGGCCAAGAGACCCAGTACTTC. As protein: CASSQEGTGQETQYF.